This T cell receptor beta chain comes out of a study of T cells after yellow fever vaccination. Study summary: SMART-Seq v4 Ultra Low Input prepared the low-cell-number fractions.

TCR cDNA, made by 5'RACE template switching, carried an added universal primer site and UMIs. TCRdb itself ran the 5' RACE reads through MiXCR, one entry per CDR3 protein. In the table there are a few hundred thousand distinct CDR3 sequences, about 4% of which are singletons. V lost 6 bases and J 1 base, leaving 9 bases between the germline ends. This CDR3 region has 12 residues. Germline V gene sequence: CDR1 DFQATT, CDR2 SNEGSKA (reference sequence). This clonotype came up a few times. V is TRBV20-1 and J is TRBJ1-1; D gene ambiguous. The sequenced sample was PBMCs, obtained 5 days after the yellow fever booster vaccination. The sequence came from a man younger than 35 who received the YFV17D yellow fever vaccine. CDR3 region: CSATPRNTEAFF. As DNA, the CDR3 is TGCAGTGCCACCCCCAGGAACACTGAAGCTTTCTTT.